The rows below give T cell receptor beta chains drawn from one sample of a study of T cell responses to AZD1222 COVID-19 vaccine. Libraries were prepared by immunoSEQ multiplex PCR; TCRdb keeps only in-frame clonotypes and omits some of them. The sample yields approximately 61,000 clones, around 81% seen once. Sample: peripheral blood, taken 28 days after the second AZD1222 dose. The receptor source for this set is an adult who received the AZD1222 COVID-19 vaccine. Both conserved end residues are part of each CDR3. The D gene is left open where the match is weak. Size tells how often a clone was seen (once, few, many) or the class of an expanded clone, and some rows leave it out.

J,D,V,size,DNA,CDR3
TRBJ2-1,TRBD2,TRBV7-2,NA,TGTGCCAGCAGCTTAAACGCACGGGAGGCCCTCTTC,CASSLNAREALF
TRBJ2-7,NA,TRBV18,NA,TGTGCCAGCTCACCAACCGGGGCAGACTACGAGCAGTACTTC,CASSPTGADYEQYF
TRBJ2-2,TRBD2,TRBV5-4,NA,TGTGCCAGCAGCTTGGGACTAGCGGGAGGGGGAACCGGGGAGCTGTTTTTT,CASSLGLAGGGTGELFF
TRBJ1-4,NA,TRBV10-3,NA,TGTGCCATCAGTGATGATACGGGGTCGCGAAAACTGTTTTTT,CAISDDTGSRKLFF
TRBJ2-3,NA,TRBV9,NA,TGTGCCAGCAGCGCGAGCGGGACGCAGTATTTT,CASSASGTQYF
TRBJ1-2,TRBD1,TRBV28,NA,TGTGCCAGCAGCTTTCGCGGGACAGTGACTGGCTACACCTTC,CASSFRGTVTGYTF
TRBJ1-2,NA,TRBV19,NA,TGTGCCAGTAGTATAGTGGGACGGACTACTAACTATGGCTACACCTTC,CASSIVGRTTNYGYTF
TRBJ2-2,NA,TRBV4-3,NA,TGCGCCAGCAGCCAAGATCAAAGCATCGGGGAGCTGTTTTTT,CASSQDQSIGELFF
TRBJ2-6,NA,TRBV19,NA,TGTGCCAGTAGTATGAATAGTATCTCTGGGGCCAACGTCCTGACTTTC,CASSMNSISGANVLTF
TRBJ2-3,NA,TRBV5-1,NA,TGCGCCAGCAGCACAGGGATGAACACAGATACGCAGTATTTT,CASSTGMNTDTQYF
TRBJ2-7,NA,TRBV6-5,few,TGTGCCAGCAGGGGGGGACAGAGCTCCTACGAGCAGTACTTC,CASRGGQSSYEQYF
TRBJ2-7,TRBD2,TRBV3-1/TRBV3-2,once,TGTGCCAGCAGCCCAACACCTAGCGGCAAACAGTACTTC,CASSPTPSGKQYF
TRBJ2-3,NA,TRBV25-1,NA,TGTGCCAGCAGACTAGCAGCAGATACGCAGTATTTT,CASRLAADTQYF
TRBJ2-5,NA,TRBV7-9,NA,TGTGCCAGCAGCCCCCAAAAGGCATACCAAGAGACCCAGTACTTC,CASSPQKAYQETQYF
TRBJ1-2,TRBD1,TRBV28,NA,TGTGCCAGCAGGGGGCAGGACAGGGTGGGGATCTATGGCTACACCTTC,CASRGQDRVGIYGYTF
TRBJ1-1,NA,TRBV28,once,TGTGCCAGCAGTGCCACCCCTGCATGGGCTTTCTTT,CASSATPAWAFF
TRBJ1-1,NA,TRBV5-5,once,TGTGCCAGCAGCTTGGAACGGTTGAACACTGAAGCTTTCTTT,CASSLERLNTEAFF
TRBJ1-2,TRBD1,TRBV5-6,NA,TGTGCCAGCAGCTTATACCCGGGACAGGCCATCTATGGCTACACCTTC,CASSLYPGQAIYGYTF
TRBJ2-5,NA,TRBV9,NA,TGTGCCAGCAGCGCCCTCCCCCGGGACTCCCCTTACTTC,CASSALPRDSPYF
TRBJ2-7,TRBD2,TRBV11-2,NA,TGTGCCAGCAGCTCCTGGACTAGCGGGGTTTACGAGCAGTACTTC,CASSSWTSGVYEQYF
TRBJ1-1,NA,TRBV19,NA,TGTGCCAGTAGCCTCACCTCGTCCGGGACCGTGGGCAGGGTTAGAACTGAAGCTTTCTTT,CASSLTSSGTVGRVRTEAFF
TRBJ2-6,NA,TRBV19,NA,TGTGCCAGTAGGTTAGGGGTCTCTGGGGCCAACGTCCTGACTTTC,CASRLGVSGANVLTF